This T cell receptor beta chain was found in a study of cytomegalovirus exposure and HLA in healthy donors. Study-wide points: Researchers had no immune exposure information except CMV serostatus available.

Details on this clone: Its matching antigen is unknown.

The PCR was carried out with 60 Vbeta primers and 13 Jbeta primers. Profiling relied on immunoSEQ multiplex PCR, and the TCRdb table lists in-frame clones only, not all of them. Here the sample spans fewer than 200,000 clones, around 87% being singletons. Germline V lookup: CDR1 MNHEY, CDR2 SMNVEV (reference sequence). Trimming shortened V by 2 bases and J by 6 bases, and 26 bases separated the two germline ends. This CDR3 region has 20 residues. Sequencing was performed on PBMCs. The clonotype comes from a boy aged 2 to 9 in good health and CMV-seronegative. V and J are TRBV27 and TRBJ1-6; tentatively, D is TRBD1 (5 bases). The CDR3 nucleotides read TGTGCCAGCAGTTTAAGGGGTCACAGAAATACAAAATTCAGTAATTCACCCCTCCACTTT. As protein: CASSLRGHRNTKFSNSPLHF.